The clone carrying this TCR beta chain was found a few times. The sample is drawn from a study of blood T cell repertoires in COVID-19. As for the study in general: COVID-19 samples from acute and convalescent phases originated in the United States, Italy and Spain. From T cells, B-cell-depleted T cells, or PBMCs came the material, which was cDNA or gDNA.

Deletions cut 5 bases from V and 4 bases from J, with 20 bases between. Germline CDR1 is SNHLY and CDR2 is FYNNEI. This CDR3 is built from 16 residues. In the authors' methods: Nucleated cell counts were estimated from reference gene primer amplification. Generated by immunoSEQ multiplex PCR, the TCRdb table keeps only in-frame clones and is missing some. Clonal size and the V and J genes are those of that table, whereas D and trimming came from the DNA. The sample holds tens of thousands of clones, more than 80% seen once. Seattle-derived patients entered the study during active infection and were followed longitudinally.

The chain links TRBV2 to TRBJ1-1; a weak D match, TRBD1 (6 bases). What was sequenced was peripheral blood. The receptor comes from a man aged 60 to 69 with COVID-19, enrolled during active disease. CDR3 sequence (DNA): TGTGCCAGCAGTCCATCTGGGGGGGCAGGGGCCACTGAAGCTTTCTTT. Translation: CASSPSGGAGATEAFF.